This T cell receptor beta chain was recorded in a study of T-cell memory formation after mild COVID-19. Study-level information: Across donors, TCR clusters were largely donor specific.

With constant-segment primers, 5'RACE yielded cDNA libraries of TCR alpha and TCR beta that carried sample barcodes and UMIs. TCRdb used MiXCR to reprocess the 5' RACE reads, holding one entry per CDR3 protein. The sample gives some 40,000 distinct CDR3 sequences, 7.3% of which show up once; 1.2% to 1.5% is in the top ten. From germline, CDR1 is SGHRS and CDR2 YFSETQ. The CDR3 extends over 16 amino acids. Between the trimmed V and J ends, which lost 3 bases and 4 bases, there was a span of 14 bases. This receptor was obtained from a man between 18 and 29 years old who had mild COVID-19 (a few samples of this study predate the infection). Cell type and time point are not known. The sample taken for sequencing was PBMCs or a T cell subset sorted from them (not recorded which). V and J are TRBV5-1 and TRBJ2-6; D gene unclear. The DNA for the CDR3 is TGCGCCAGCAGCTCACTGGACGTAGGGGGGGCCAACGTCCTGACTTTC. Its translation: CASSSLDVGGANVLTF.